This TCR beta chain originates from a study of blood T cells in healthy people across ages. A second PCR of roughly 7 to 11 cycles used a sample-barcoded 5' primer and a J-beta primer mix. TCRdb itself ran the 5' RACE reads through MiXCR, one entry per CDR3 protein. Found here are 630,000 or so distinct CDR3 sequences, roughly 31% of them singletons; the top ten hold about 15%. V was pared by 5 bases and J by 9 bases, with 7 bases of the junction left unmatched. CDR3 length: 13 amino acids. The chain combines TRBV12-3 or TRBV12-4 with TRBJ2-1; TRBD1 agrees at 7 bases. This clonotype originated in a woman at least 80 years old in good health. Sequencing used blood. The DNA for the CDR3 is TGTGCCAGCAGTGCGGACAGGTTGCGTGAGCAGTTCTTC. Translation gives CASSADRLREQFF.